The T cell receptor beta chain described here comes from a study of T cell responses to AZD1222 COVID-19 vaccine. Study background: The study pooled second doses at about 4 or about 12 weeks. General study points: Breadth and depth of Spike-specific TCRs rose after two AZD1222 doses. Nearly half of unique spike-specific TCRs reportedly avoided B.1.351 and B.1.1.7 mutated regions.

Concerning this clone: What it binds is not known.

TCRdb's table, derived via immunoSEQ multiplex PCR, lists solely in-frame clones and lacks some. The repertoire includes more than 250,000 clones, just over 90% of them detected once, and less than 0.6% sits in the top ten. The input for sequencing was peripheral blood, taken on day 0 of AZD1222 vaccination. The source of this sequence is an adult in good health.

Here the CDR3 reads CASSLEPPPIQRPNQPQHF. The CDR3 DNA is TGTGCCAGCAGCTTAGAGCCCCCCCCTATACAACGGCCGAATCAGCCCCAGCATTTT. The chain combines TRBV11-3 with TRBJ1-5; D unclear. Trimming left V 0 bases short and J 4 bases short, with 22 bases between. CDR3 length: 19 residues. In germline, CDR1 is SGHNT, CDR2 YENEEA.